The next 9 T cell receptor beta chains were all read from a single sample in a study of blood T cells in healthy people across ages. A J-beta primer mix and a sample-barcoded 5' primer were used in a second PCR of roughly 6 to 11 cycles. TCRdb analysed the 5' RACE reads with MiXCR anew, one entry per CDR3 protein. The data contain around 870,000 distinct CDR3 sequences, 25% to 35% of them seen just once; the ten biggest clones take up 17%. The sample was blood. All receptors derive from a woman of 80 years or more in good health.

V usage is TRBV5-5 and J usage is TRBJ2-5, with D hard to call. Germline V gene sequence: CDR1 SGHKS, CDR2 YYEKEE (reference sequence). Trimming removed 3 bases from V and 13 bases from J, with 22 bases in between. There are 14 residues in the CDR3. The CDR3: CASSWGDTYNERYF. The CDR3 DNA sequence: TGTGCCAGCAGCTGGGGTGACACATACAATGAGCGGTACTTC.

This clonotype showed up just a few times. The rearrangement uses TRBV5-1 and TRBJ2-1; a possible D gene is TRBD1 (5 bases). The CDR3 loop spans 11 amino acids. Deletions cut 4 bases from V and 12 bases from J, with 11 bases between. The germline V gene encodes CDR1 SGHRS and CDR2 YFSETQ. The CDR3 region is CASSIDSSQFF. CDR3 coding DNA: TGCGCCAGCAGCATAGACAGTTCGCAGTTCTTC.

Note on this clonotype: Just one base apart from a much larger clone, this may be a read error. J is TRBJ2-3 and V is TRBV6-2 or TRBV6-3; TRBD1 matches 9 bases. Per the germline V gene, CDR1 is MNHEY and CDR2 is SVGEGT. Trimming cost V 7 bases and J 4 bases; bases outside gene matches: 9. This CDR3 has 15 residues. The chain's CDR3 is CASTDRGYTADTQYF. Here the CDR3 DNA reads TGTGCCAGCACCGACAGGGGGTATACCGCAGATACGCAGTATTTT.

This clonotype was detected many times. The gene calls are TRBV4-2 and TRBJ2-1; TRBD2 aligns across 10 bases. Germline V gene data show CDR1 as LGHNA and CDR2 as YNFKEQ. There are 17 residues in the CDR3. V trimming: 0 bases; J trimming: 7 bases; junction bases outside the gene matches: 9. The CDR3: CASSQDSSGGPRNEQFF. The CDR3 coding sequence is TGTGCCAGCAGCCAAGATTCTAGCGGGGGCCCTAGGAATGAGCAGTTCTTC.

This clonotype was counted many times. The chain combines TRBV7-2 with TRBJ1-2; D gene uncertain. The CDR3 runs 16 residues. With 5 bases removed from V and 0 bases from J, the gap between germline ends came to 16 bases. Germline loops: CDR1 SGHTA, CDR2 FQGNSA. The CDR3 DNA follows: TGTGCCAGCAGCCTCAGTCGGGCGGCCACTAACTATGGCTACACCTTC. Translating it yields CASSLSRAATNYGYTF.

The table lists this clonotype with a few counts. This may come from a read error, since a much larger clone is one base off. The V gene is TRBV3-1, the J gene TRBJ2-1, with D maybe TRBD1 (6 bases). The CDR3 covers 12 residues. Germline V lookup: CDR1 LGHDT, CDR2 YNNKEL (reference sequence). V dropped 10 bases and J dropped 9 bases, with 16 bases sitting between them. The CDR3 sequence is CATADRRSEQFF. CDR3 sequence (DNA): TGTGCCACCGCAGACAGGCGCAGTGAGCAGTTCTTC.

Many counts were recorded for this clonotype. V usage is TRBV7-2 and J usage is TRBJ2-5; 15 bases match TRBD2. The J segment lost 7 bases and the V segment lost 4 bases, leaving 4 bases of the junction unmatched. Germline V gene sequence: CDR1 SGHTA, CDR2 FQGNSA. The CDR3 has 15 residues. In nucleotides, the CDR3 is TGTGCCAGCAGCTATGGACTAGCGGGGGGGGGGACCCAGTACTTC. Protein: CASSYGLAGGGTQYF.

This clonotype was recorded many times. The rearrangement uses TRBV4-2 and TRBJ2-1; unclear D gene. Trimming pared 1 base from V and 4 bases from J, leaving 8 bases between. CDR1 and CDR2 from the germline V gene are LGHNA and YNFKEQ. The CDR3 contains 14 residues. CDR3 sequence reads: CASSQAGLYNEQFF. The CDR3 bases are TGTGCCAGCAGCCAAGCGGGCTTATACAATGAGCAGTTCTTC.

This clonotype was counted at least ten times. The chain links TRBV12-3 or TRBV12-4 to TRBJ2-7; D is ambiguous. The CDR3 runs to 15 residues. Trimming pared 5 bases from V and 3 bases from J, leaving 17 bases between. CDR3 sequence: CASSPRSSPGYEQYF. In DNA form, the CDR3 reads TGTGCCAGCAGTCCCAGGTCATCCCCGGGCTACGAGCAGTACTTC.